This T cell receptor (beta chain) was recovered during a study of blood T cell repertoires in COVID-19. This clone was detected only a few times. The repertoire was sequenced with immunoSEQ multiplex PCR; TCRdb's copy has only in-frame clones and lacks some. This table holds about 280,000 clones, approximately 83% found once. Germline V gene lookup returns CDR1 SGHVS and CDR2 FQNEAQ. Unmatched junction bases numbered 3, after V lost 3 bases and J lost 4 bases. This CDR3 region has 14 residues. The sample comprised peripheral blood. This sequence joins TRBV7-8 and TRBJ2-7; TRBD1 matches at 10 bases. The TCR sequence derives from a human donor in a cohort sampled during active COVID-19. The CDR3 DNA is TGTGCCAGCAGCTTCGGGGACAGGGGTTACGAGCAGTACTTC. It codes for CASSFGDRGYEQYF.